Listed below are T cell receptor beta chains from one sample, sequenced in a study of OX40 agonist ivuxolimab in advanced cancers. The repertoire was sequenced with immunoSEQ multiplex PCR; TCRdb's copy has only in-frame clones and lacks some. This table has some 95,000 clones, about 85% appearing once. The material was CD4+ or CD8+ T cells sorted from blood, obtained in a trial of the OX40 agonist ivuxolimab. The receptors come from an adult with an advanced solid tumor such as melanoma, head and neck, liver or kidney cancer. CDR3s include the opening cysteine and the closing phenylalanine or tryptophan. A D gene is named only where the DNA matches it firmly. Expanded clones are given a class, and other clones once, few, many or no size at all.

J,D,size,V,CDR3,DNA
TRBJ1-2,TRBD1,-,TRBV27,CASSLGFDRDSSYGYTF,TGTGCCAGCAGTTTAGGTTTCGACCGGGACAGCAGCTATGGCTACACCTTC
TRBJ1-5,-,-,TRBV28,CASSFGTQPQHF,TGTGCCAGCAGTTTTGGTACGCAGCCCCAGCATTTT
TRBJ2-2,-,once,TRBV7-9,CASLESQVGTGELFF,TGTGCCAGTTTGGAGTCCCAAGTCGGTACCGGGGAGCTGTTTTTT
TRBJ2-7,-,-,TRBV5-8,CASSIRGRGSYEQYF,TGTGCCAGCAGCATCCGCGGACGGGGGTCCTACGAGCAGTACTTC
TRBJ1-6,-,-,TRBV19,CASSIKPSDSPLHF,TGTGCCAGTAGTATAAAGCCTTCGGATTCACCCCTCCACTTT
TRBJ2-5,TRBD2,-,TRBV6-6,CASSYETSGDQETQYF,TGTGCCAGCAGTTACGAAACTAGCGGGGACCAAGAGACCCAGTACTTC
TRBJ2-7,-,-,TRBV5-4,CASSLEEGPYEQYF,TGTGCCAGCAGCTTGGAGGAGGGTCCCTACGAGCAGTACTTC
TRBJ2-5,-,-,TRBV28,CASSLGLPWETQYF,TGTGCCAGCAGTTTAGGCCTGCCCTGGGAGACCCAGTACTTC
TRBJ1-5,-,few,TRBV29-1,CSGRVEGLQHF,TGCAGCGGTCGAGTCGAGGGCCTCCAGCATTTT
TRBJ2-1,TRBD2,-,TRBV28,CASSHPSVAGPYNEQFF,TGTGCCAGCAGTCACCCCTCGGTAGCGGGGCCCTACAATGAGCAGTTCTTC
TRBJ2-3,-,-,TRBV4-3,CASSQDASRASTDTQYF,TGCGCCAGCAGCCAAGATGCGTCAAGGGCCAGCACAGATACGCAGTATTTT
TRBJ2-1,-,-,TRBV5-4,CASSFSTGRRNEQFF,TGTGCCAGCAGCTTTTCCACAGGGAGGAGGAATGAGCAGTTCTTC
TRBJ1-4,-,once,TRBV4-2,CASSQVAGTYEKLFF,TGTGCCAGCAGCCAAGTAGCAGGAACATATGAAAAACTGTTTTTT
TRBJ2-2,-,-,TRBV6-6,CASIISGATGELFF,TGTGCCAGCATTATATCAGGGGCCACCGGGGAGCTGTTTTTT
TRBJ2-1,TRBD2,-,TRBV13,CASSLTTSGRDEQFF,TGTGCCAGCAGCTTAACGACTAGCGGGAGGGATGAGCAGTTCTTC
TRBJ2-5,-,-,TRBV7-2,CASSLNLLAAGETQYF,TGTGCCAGCAGCTTAAATCTGTTGGCGGCCGGGGAGACCCAGTACTTC
TRBJ2-7,TRBD2,-,TRBV7-9,CASSPRLAGSYEQYF,TGTGCCAGCAGCCCCAGACTAGCGGGATCCTACGAGCAGTACTTC
TRBJ2-1,TRBD1,-,TRBV6-5,CASSVNRGSYNEQFF,TGTGCCAGCAGTGTTAACAGGGGATCCTACAATGAGCAGTTCTTC
TRBJ1-1,-,few,TRBV11-3,CASSLEERIAEAFF,TGTGCCAGCAGCTTAGAAGAGAGGATCGCTGAAGCTTTCTTT
TRBJ2-7,-,-,TRBV7-2,CASSLSGAYEQYF,TGTGCCAGCAGCTTATCTGGGGCCTACGAGCAGTACTTC
TRBJ1-1,TRBD1,-,TRBV5-1,CASSFRFRGSGNTEAFF,TGCGCCAGCAGCTTTCGGTTCAGGGGGAGTGGGAACACTGAAGCTTTCTTT
TRBJ2-1,TRBD2,-,TRBV19,CASSMTSGRATSYNEQFF,TGTGCCAGTAGTATGACTAGCGGGAGGGCGACCTCCTACAATGAGCAGTTCTTC
TRBJ1-6,-,once,TRBV7-8,CASSLSLSGGETNSPLHF,TGTGCCAGCAGCTTAAGTCTTTCGGGTGGAGAGACTAATTCACCCCTCCACTTT
TRBJ2-7,TRBD2,-,TRBV2,CASSYTKGLASSYEQYF,TGTGCCAGCAGCTACACGAAGGGACTAGCGAGCTCCTACGAGCAGTACTTC
TRBJ1-1,TRBD1,-,TRBV19,CASSGTGGKAFF,TGTGCCAGTAGTGGGACAGGTGGAAAAGCTTTCTTT
TRBJ2-7,-,-,TRBV7-2,CASSRSRERSYEQYF,TGTGCCAGCAGCCGTTCGAGGGAGAGATCCTACGAGCAGTACTTC
TRBJ2-2,-,-,TRBV6-6,CASSYRDTGELFF,TGTGCCAGCAGCTACAGGGATACCGGGGAGCTGTTTTTT
TRBJ2-5,-,-,TRBV4-2,CARRWPKETQYF,TGTGCCAGAAGGTGGCCCAAAGAGACCCAGTACTTC
TRBJ1-2,-,-,TRBV28,CASRSDGDTKHYGYTF,TGTGCCAGCAGGTCGGATGGGGACACCAAGCACTATGGCTACACCTTC
TRBJ1-2,TRBD1,-,TRBV5-5,CASSLAGGAGYGYTF,TGTGCCAGCAGCTTGGCAGGGGGCGCGGGGTATGGCTACACCTTC
TRBJ1-4,-,-,TRBV15,CATSSLVTTNEKLFF,TGTGCCACCAGCAGCCTAGTAACAACTAATGAAAAACTGTTTTTT
TRBJ2-7,TRBD2,-,TRBV7-2,CASSLGGGLAGILSYEQYF,TGTGCCAGCAGCTTAGGCGGAGGTCTAGCGGGAATACTCTCCTACGAGCAGTACTTC
TRBJ1-5,TRBD1,few,TRBV2,CASKLPDRGFQPQHF,TGTGCCAGCAAATTGCCTGACAGGGGGTTTCAGCCCCAGCATTTT
TRBJ2-1,TRBD1,-,TRBV6-5,CASGDRRDEQFF,TGTGCCAGTGGGGACAGGCGGGACGAGCAGTTCTTC
TRBJ1-1,-,-,TRBV27,CASRDTGHLNTEAFF,TGTGCCAGCAGGGACACGGGACATTTGAACACTGAAGCTTTCTTT
TRBJ2-3,-,few,TRBV6-5,CASRQGTDTQYF,TGTGCCAGCAGGCAGGGCACAGATACGCAGTATTTT
TRBJ2-3,TRBD2,-,TRBV19,CASSTSGSRTDTQYF,TGTGCCAGTAGTACCAGCGGGAGTCGCACAGATACGCAGTATTTT
TRBJ1-4,TRBD1,-,TRBV5-6,CASSRWTGFSSSTNEKLFF,TGTGCCAGCAGCCGTTGGACAGGGTTCTCCTCTTCAACTAATGAAAAACTGTTTTTT
TRBJ1-1,-,-,TRBV20-1,CSAKGRTEAFF,TGCAGTGCAAAGGGACGAACCGAAGCTTTCTTT
TRBJ1-1,-,-,TRBV6-4,CASSPRGAGENTEAFF,TGTGCCAGCAGCCCAAGGGGGGCGGGCGAGAACACTGAAGCTTTCTTT
TRBJ2-7,TRBD1,few,TRBV28,CASSFAHRGPYEQYF,TGTGCCAGCAGTTTCGCCCACAGGGGGCCCTACGAGCAGTACTTC
TRBJ2-7,-,-,TRBV19,CASSKPPGYEQYF,TGTGCCAGTAGTAAGCCCCCTGGCTACGAGCAGTACTTC
TRBJ2-5,TRBD2,-,TRBV19,CASSGGRASQETQYF,TGTGCCAGTAGCGGCGGGAGGGCCTCACAAGAGACCCAGTACTTC
TRBJ1-1,-,-,TRBV15,CATSRDWNTEAFF,TGTGCCACCAGCAGAGACTGGAACACTGAAGCTTTCTTT
TRBJ1-4,-,-,TRBV19,CASSITGGGEKLFF,TGTGCCAGTAGTATAACCGGTGGTGGGGAAAAACTGTTTTTT